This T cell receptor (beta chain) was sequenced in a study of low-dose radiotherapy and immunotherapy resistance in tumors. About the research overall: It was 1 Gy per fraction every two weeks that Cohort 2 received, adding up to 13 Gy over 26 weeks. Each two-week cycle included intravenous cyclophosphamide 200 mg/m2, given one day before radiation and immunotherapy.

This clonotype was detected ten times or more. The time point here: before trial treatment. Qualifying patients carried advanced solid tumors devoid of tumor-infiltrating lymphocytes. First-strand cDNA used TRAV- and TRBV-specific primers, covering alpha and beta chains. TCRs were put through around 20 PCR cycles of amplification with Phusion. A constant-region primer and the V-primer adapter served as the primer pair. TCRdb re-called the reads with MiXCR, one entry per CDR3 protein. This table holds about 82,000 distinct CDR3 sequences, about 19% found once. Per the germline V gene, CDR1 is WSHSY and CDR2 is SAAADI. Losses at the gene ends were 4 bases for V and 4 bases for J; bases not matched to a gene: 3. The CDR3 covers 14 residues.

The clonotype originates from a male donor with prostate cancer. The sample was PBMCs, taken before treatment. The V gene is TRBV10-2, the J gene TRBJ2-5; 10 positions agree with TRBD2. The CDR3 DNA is TGCGCCAGCAGTGGTGTAGCGGGAGGAGAGACCCAGTACTTC. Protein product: CASSGVAGGETQYF.